This T cell receptor (beta chain) derives from a study of T cells in Graves' hyperthyroidism and ophthalmopathy. Using RNA transcripts as the source, TCR beta CDR3 regions were amplified. TCR CDR3 underwent first-round RT-PCR with the HTBI primer set. A single record per CDR3 protein comes from TCRdb applying MiXCR to the multiplex PCR reads. This table holds approximately 570,000 distinct CDR3 sequences, 20% found once. Notes on the study in general: Before onset, by a median of approximately 6.2 months, the model predicted ophthalmopathy. In blood, most of the thyroid clonotypes expanded above 0.001 were also present.

Regarding this clonotype: Its antigen remains unidentified.

The CDR3 contains 12 residues. In germline, CDR1 is SQVTM, CDR2 ANQGSEA. V lost 6 bases and J 1 base, leaving 10 bases between the germline ends. V gene TRBV29-1 combines with J gene TRBJ2-7; a possible D gene is TRBD1 (6 bases). The TCR sequence derives from a man aged 40-55 years with Graves' ophthalmopathy. Sample: blood. As DNA, the CDR3 is TGCAGCGTAAAGGGGACATCCTACGAGCAGTACTTC. It codes for CSVKGTSYEQYF.